This TCR beta chain originates from a study of CD8 T cells in ankylosing spondylitis. Overall study findings and caveats: Blood of patients with ankylosing spondylitis appeared to be characterized by a TCR beta motif of several highly homologous variants. Matched ankylosing spondylitis synovial fluid reportedly showed significant enrichment of disease-linked clones. Certain motif variants had earlier been reported in reactive arthritis synovial fluid and blood. Relatively rare in peripheral blood, disease-linked clones were also CD8+.

V was cut by 0 bases and J by 5 bases, with 16 bases left in between. The CDR3 sequence is 16 residues long. Germline CDR1 and CDR2: LGHDT and YNNKEL (reference sequence). The authors made TCR beta libraries by quantitative 5'-RACE with molecular barcodes. TCRdb ran MiXCR on the 5' RACE reads and lists one entry per CDR3 protein. The table lists under 950,000 distinct CDR3 sequences, roughly 20% of them singletons. This clonotype was counted between two and nine times. Its target is not known. Sequencing used blood, either unsorted or a sorted T cell fraction (not recorded which). V is TRBV3-1 and J is TRBJ2-5; D is possibly TRBD2 (6 bases). The sequence came from a male donor with ankylosing spondylitis. This CDR3 reads CASSQDWLVGLETQYF. As DNA, the CDR3 is TGTGCCAGCAGCCAAGATTGGTTGGTGGGACTGGAGACCCAGTACTTC.